This T cell receptor (beta chain) was identified in a study of blood T cell repertoires in COVID-19 (dated by TCRdb to the early 2020s). General notes on the study: Samples covering the acute and convalescent phases of COVID-19 were provided by collaborators in the United States, Italy and Spain. The prospective study material was composed of cDNA or gDNA derived from T cells, B-cell-depleted T cells, or PBMCs. Deeply sampled blood TCRbeta repertoires from subjects exposed to, actively infected with, or recovered from COVID-19 were included in the dataset. The repertoires were released in a freely available public database meant as a resource for research on the immune response to SARS-CoV-2. The samples were drawn from two sources: the first 160 participants of the ongoing ImmuneRACE study, and fewer than 1,500 subjects contributed by 6 global collaborators. The sample metadata nearly always contained a de-identified subject ID, COVID-19 status, age in years and sex. Where available, HLA class I and class II types were taken from metadata supplied by the sample provider and were not determined by assay-based typing.

Beyond this particular receptor, the publication reports: Clinical and demographic metadata were provided uncurated, with the amount varying by source and participant.

At one collaborating source in Seattle, patients were enrolled during active infection and were followed longitudinally through the course of disease. Collaborating institutions collected whole blood in K2EDTA tubes following their own protocols. Collaborator samples were shipped for TCRbeta analysis as frozen whole blood, isolated PBMCs, or DNA extracted from either sample type. The CDR3, cysteine through phenylalanine, is 14 amino acids long. The entry retains the CDR3 DNA only, 42 bases that are in frame from base 1. For CDR1 and CDR2, the germline V gene (reference sequence) lists MNHEY and SMNVEV. Germline trimming amounts to 5 bases on V and 2 bases on J, with 5 as the count of junction bases outside the gene matches. TCRbeta CDR3 regions were amplified from genomic DNA using the immunoSEQ Assay, a bias-controlled multiplex PCR. Per the source publication's procedure: Nucleated cell counts per sample were estimated from amplification of reference gene primers within the assay. To quantify the absolute abundance of each unique TCRbeta CDR3 rearrangement, sequence reads were collapsed and filtered. For each sample, productive Simpson clonality was calculated by taking the square root of Simpson's diversity index across productive rearrangements. In its TCRdb copy, this immuneACCESS table keeps in-frame sequences only and misses some clones. Where compared with another copy, unresolved V genes explain less than half of these, and the others have no known cause. From that table come the V and J calls and clone size; the DNA was used to work out D and trimming. Across this sample there are 230,000 or so clones, with roughly 76% seen only once. The ten largest make up 7.5% of the sample.

As concerns this clone: It has no known antigen specificity. No base quality values were provided; no much bigger clone lies one nucleotide off.

The chain was built from TRBV27 and TRBJ2-7; 8 central nucleotides agree with TRBD1. This clonotype was sampled from a woman aged 80 or over with COVID-19, enrolled during active disease. The sequencing sample was made of peripheral blood. The encoded CDR3 is CASSPQGGAYEQYF. The DNA is as follows: TGTGCCAGCAGTCCACAGGGGGGCGCCTACGAGCAGTACTTC.